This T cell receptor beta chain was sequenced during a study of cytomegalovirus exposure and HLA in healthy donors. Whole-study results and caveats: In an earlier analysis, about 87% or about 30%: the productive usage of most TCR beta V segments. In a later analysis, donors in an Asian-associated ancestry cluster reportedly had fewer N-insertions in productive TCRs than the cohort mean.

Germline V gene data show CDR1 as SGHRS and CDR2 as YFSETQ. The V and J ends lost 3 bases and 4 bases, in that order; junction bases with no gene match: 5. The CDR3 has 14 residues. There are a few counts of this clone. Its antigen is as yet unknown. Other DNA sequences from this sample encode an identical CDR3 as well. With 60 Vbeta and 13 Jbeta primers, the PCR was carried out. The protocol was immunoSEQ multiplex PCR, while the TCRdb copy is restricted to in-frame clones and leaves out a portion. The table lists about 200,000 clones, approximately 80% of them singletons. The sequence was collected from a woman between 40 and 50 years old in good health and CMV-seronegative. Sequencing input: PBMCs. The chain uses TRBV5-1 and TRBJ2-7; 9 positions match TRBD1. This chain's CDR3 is CASSSTGGSYEQYF. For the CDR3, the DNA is TGCGCCAGCAGCTCGACAGGGGGGTCGTACGAGCAGTACTTC.